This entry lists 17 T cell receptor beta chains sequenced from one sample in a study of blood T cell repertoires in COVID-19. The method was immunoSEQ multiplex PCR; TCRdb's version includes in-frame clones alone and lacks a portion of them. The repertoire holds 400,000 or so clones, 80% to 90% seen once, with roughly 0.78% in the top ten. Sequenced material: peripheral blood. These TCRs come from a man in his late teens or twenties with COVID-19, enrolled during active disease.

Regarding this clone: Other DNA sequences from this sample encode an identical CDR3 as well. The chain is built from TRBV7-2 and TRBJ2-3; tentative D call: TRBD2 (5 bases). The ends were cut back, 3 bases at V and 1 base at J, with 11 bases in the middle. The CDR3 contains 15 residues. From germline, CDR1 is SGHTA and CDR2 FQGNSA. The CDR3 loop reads CASSFYGVGTDTQYF. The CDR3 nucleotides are TGTGCCAGCAGCTTTTACGGGGTGGGCACAGATACGCAGTATTTT.

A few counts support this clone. Here the CDR3 reads CASSAHTSGTDTQYF. CDR3 nucleotide sequence: TGTGCCAGCAGCGCACACACTAGCGGCACAGATACGCAGTATTTT. The gene calls are TRBV6-6 and TRBJ2-3, with TRBD2 matching over 7 bases. Germline CDR1 reads MNHNY; CDR2 reads SVGAGI (reference sequence). With 6 bases clipped from V and 1 base from J, the junction kept 7 bases outside the gene matches. The CDR3 runs to 15 residues.

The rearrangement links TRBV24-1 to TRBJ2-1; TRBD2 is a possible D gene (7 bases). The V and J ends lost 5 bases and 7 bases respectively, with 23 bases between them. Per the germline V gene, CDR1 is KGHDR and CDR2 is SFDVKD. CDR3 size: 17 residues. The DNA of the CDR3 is TGTGCCACCAGTGTGGGGGAGTCGCGGGGGCGCGCGAATGAGCAGTTCTTC. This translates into CATSVGESRGRANEQFF.

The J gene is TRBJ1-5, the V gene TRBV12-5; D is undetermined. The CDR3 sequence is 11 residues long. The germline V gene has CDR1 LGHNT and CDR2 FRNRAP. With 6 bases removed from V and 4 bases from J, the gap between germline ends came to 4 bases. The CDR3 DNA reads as TGTGCTAGTGGCGTTAATCAGCCCCAGCATTTT. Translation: CASGVNQPQHF.

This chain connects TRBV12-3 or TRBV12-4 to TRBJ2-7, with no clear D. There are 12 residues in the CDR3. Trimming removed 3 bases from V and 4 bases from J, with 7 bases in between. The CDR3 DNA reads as TGTGCCAGCAGTTTTGGCAATTACGAGCAGTACTTC. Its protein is CASSFGNYEQYF.

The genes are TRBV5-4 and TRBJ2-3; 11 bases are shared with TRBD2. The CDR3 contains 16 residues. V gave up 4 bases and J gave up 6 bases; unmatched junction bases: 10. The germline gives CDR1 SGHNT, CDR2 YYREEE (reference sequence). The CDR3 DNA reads TGTGCCAGCAGCGGACGTAGCGGGAGGGCATCTGATACGCAGTATTTT. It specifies CASSGRSGRASDTQYF.

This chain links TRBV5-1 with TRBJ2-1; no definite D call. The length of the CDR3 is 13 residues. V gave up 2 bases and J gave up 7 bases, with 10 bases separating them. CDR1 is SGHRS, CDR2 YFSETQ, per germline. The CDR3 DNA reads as TGCGCCAGCAGCTTCGCGACAACTAATGAGCAGTTCTTC. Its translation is CASSFATTNEQFF.

CDR3 nucleotide sequence: TGTGCCAGCAGCTTAGAACCTAGGTTCTCCGGGGAGCTGTTTTTT. This encodes CASSLEPRFSGELFF. V is TRBV7-3 and J is TRBJ2-2; no reliable D call. The V gene's germline CDR1 is SGHTA and CDR2 FQGTGA. The CDR3 is 15 amino acids. V was trimmed by 2 bases and J by 6 bases, leaving 13 bases between them.

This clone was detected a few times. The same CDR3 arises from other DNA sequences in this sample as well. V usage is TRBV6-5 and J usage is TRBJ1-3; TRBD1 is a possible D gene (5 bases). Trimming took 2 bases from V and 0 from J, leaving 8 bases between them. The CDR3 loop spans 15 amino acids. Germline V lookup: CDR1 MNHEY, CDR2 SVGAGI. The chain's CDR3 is CASSYRGSSGNTIYF. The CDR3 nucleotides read TGTGCCAGCAGTTACCGGGGGAGCTCTGGAAACACCATATATTTT.

CDR3 DNA sequence: TGTGCCAGCAGCCAGGGACAGGGTAAAGATGAGCAGTTCTTC. Its protein product is CASSQGQGKDEQFF. The chain has TRBV7-9 and TRBJ2-1; TRBD1 aligns across 9 bases. Germline CDR1 reads SEHNR; CDR2 reads FQNEAQ (reference sequence). CDR3 size: 14 residues. V shed 5 bases, J shed 8 bases, and the junction held 7 bases outside the gene matches.

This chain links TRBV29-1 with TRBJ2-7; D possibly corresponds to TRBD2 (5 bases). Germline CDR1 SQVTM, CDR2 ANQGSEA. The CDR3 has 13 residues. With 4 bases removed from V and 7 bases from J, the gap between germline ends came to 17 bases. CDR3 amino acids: CSVGEGSAREQYF. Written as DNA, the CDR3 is TGCAGCGTTGGTGAGGGTTCAGCGCGGGAGCAGTACTTC.

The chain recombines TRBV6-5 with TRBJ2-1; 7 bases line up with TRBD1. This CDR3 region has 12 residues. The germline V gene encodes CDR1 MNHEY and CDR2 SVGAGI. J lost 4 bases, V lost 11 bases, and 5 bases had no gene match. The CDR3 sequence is CAHRDRYNEQFF. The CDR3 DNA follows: TGTGCCCACCGGGACAGATACAATGAGCAGTTCTTC.

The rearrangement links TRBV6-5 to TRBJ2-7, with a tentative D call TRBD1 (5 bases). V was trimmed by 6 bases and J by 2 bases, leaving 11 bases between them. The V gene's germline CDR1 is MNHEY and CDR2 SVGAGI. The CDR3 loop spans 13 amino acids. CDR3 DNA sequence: TGTGCCAGCAGCAAACAGGATGCCTACGAGCAGTACTTC. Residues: CASSKQDAYEQYF.

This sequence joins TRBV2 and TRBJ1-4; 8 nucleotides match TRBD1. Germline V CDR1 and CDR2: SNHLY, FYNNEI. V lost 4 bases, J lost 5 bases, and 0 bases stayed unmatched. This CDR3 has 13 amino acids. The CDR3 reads CASSGTGNEKLFF. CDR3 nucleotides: TGTGCCAGCAGTGGGACAGGGAATGAAAAACTGTTTTTT. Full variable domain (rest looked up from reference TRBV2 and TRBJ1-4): EPEVTQTPSHQVTQMGQEVILRCVPISNHLYFYWYRQILGQKVEFLVSFYNNEISEKSEIFDDQFSVERPDGSNFTLKIRSTKLEDSAMYFCASSGTGNEKLFFGSGTQLSVL.

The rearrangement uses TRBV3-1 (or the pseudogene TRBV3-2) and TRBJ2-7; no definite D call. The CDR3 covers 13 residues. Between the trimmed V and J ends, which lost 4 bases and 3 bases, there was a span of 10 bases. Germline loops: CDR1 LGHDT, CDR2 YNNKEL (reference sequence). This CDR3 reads CASSPTTGYEQYF. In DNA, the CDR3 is TGTGCCAGCAGCCCCACGACTGGCTACGAGCAGTACTTC.

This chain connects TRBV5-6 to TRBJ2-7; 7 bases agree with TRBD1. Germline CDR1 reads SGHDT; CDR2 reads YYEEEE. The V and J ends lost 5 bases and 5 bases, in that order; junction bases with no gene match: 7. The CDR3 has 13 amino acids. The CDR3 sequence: CASRHNDRDEQYF. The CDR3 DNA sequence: TGTGCCAGCAGACACAACGACAGGGACGAGCAGTACTTC.

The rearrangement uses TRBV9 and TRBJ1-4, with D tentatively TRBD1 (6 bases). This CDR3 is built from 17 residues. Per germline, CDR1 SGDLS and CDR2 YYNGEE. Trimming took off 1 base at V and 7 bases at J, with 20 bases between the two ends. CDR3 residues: CASSVSWDTGGGEKLFF. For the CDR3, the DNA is TGTGCCAGCAGCGTATCTTGGGATACGGGGGGCGGTGAAAAACTGTTTTTT.